The entry below describes one T cell receptor beta chain. This sample stems from a study of blood T cell repertoires in COVID-19. The authors' processing: Reference gene primers were amplified, and this amplification served to estimate nucleated cell counts. Some clones are missing from TCRdb's copy, which holds only in-frame ones; the method was immunoSEQ multiplex PCR. D and trimming come from the DNA, and the V and J calls and clone size come from that table. Of about 410,000 clones in the sample, 89% were seen once. Germline V gives CDR1 MDHEN, CDR2 SYDVKM. This CDR3 comprises 14 residues. V was pared by 7 bases and J by 4 bases, with 8 bases of the junction left unmatched.

Input material: peripheral blood. This receptor was taken from a woman in her thirties or forties with COVID-19, enrolled during active disease. The V gene is TRBV28, the J gene TRBJ1-2; 8 bases agree with TRBD1. The CDR3 loop reads CASTPRDRPYGYTF. In nucleotides, the CDR3 is TGTGCCAGCACCCCCCGGGACAGGCCCTATGGCTACACCTTC.